This T cell receptor beta chain was profiled in a study of prognosis after radiotherapy for stage I lung cancer. In the study overall: Delivery of radiotherapy was by SBRT in 3 to 5 fractions at a biologically effective dose of at least 100 Gy.

Notes on this clonotype: Its ends do not fully match the called genes, so a read error is possible.

Amplification of the TCR beta CDR3 (from genomic DNA) was done by two-round multiplex PCR. Initially, in first-round PCR, primers specific to each TRBV and TRBJ gene were used. TCRdb used MiXCR to reprocess the multiplex PCR reads, holding one entry per CDR3 protein. This sample yields 20,000 to 30,000 distinct CDR3 sequences, of which around 40% are seen a single time; under 25% belongs to the top ten. CDR3 length: 15 residues. The sequence derives from a donor over 45 with non-small cell lung cancer. The rearrangement links TRBV12-3 or TRBV12-4 to TRBJ2-6; possibly TRBD1 for D (6 bases). The specimen comprised PBMCs, sampled before or after stereotactic body radiation therapy (not recorded which). CDR3 protein: CASSPTGMRANALTF. CDR3 in DNA: TGTGCCAGCAGCCCAACAGGGATGCGGGCCAACGCCCTGACTTTC.